This TCR beta chain was observed in a study of PD-1 blockade in classical Hodgkin lymphoma. Turning to the study itself: Treatment was intravenous nivolumab, 3 mg/kg every 2 weeks, until progression.

Libraries were prepared by immunoSEQ multiplex PCR; TCRdb keeps only in-frame clonotypes and omits some of them. There are about 28,000 clones in the sample; around 80% occur only once, and 15% to 20% lies in the top ten. There are 17 residues in the CDR3. V was pared by 4 bases and J by 7 bases, with 12 bases of the junction left unmatched. Time point: cycle 4 day 1 (C4D1), after 6 weeks of nivolumab. Each and every patient relapsed after autologous stem cell transplantation, and patients got differing brentuximab vedotin exposure. Patients showed best responses of complete response, partial response or progressive disease.

Sequenced material: peripheral blood mononuclear cells (PBMCs), taken before the fourth cycle of nivolumab. The chain recombines TRBV23-1 with TRBJ2-1, with 11 bases fitting TRBD2. TRBV23-1 is recorded as an ORF, its role being uncertain. This receptor was identified in a human donor with classical Hodgkin lymphoma. CDR3 sequence: CASSRNSTSGSDNEQFF. CDR3 DNA sequence: TGCGCCAGCAGTCGAAACTCCACTAGCGGGAGTGATAATGAGCAGTTCTTC.